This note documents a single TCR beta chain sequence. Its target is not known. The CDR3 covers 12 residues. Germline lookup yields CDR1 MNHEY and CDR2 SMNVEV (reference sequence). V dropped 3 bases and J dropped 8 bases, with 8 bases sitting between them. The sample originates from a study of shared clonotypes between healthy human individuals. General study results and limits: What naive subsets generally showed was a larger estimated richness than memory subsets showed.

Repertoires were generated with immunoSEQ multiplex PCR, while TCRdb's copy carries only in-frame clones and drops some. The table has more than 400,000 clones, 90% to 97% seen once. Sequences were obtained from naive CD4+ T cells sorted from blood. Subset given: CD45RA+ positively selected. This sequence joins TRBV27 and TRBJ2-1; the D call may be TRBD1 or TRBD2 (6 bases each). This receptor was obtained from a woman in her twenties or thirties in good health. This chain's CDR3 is CASSFGGDEQFF. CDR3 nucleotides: TGTGCCAGCAGTTTCGGGGGCGATGAGCAGTTCTTC.